The clone carrying this TCR beta chain was seen a handful of times. Its specificity is unknown. After removal of 5 bases from V and 4 bases from J, the junction contained 4 bases not matched to a gene. This CDR3 has 15 amino acids. CDR1 and CDR2 from the germline V gene are SGHVS and FQNEAQ. Carrying unique molecular identifiers, the cDNA also gained a universal primer site through template switching. MiXCR, applied by TCRdb to the 5' RACE reads, yields one record per CDR3 protein. The repertoire consists of 350,000 to 450,000 distinct CDR3 sequences, with 18% occurring once and the leading ten covering less than 15%. The data are from a study of identical twins. Overall study results and limits: Out-of-frame TCR alpha sharing in monozygotic twins exceeded recombination model predictions. When twins shared out-of-frame alpha sequences, those sequences had excess low generation probability. The abundant beta clonotypes from cord blood had fewer insertions, and memory repertoires had none of this.

The chain combines TRBV7-8 with TRBJ2-3; TRBD1 aligns across 12 bases. Sequencing was done on a sample of naive T cells sorted from blood. This sequence originates from a man between 50 and 59 years old in good health. The CDR3 coding sequence is TGTGCCAGCAGCCGGGACAGGGGGCAGGCAGATACGCAGTATTTT. Translation gives CASSRDRGQADTQYF.